This T cell receptor beta chain originates from a study of CD8+ T cells in alopecia areata (dated by TCRdb to 2017 to 2018). In the study overall: The treated patients, all with moderate-to-severe alopecia areata, were enrolled in an open-label pilot trial of oral tofacitinib given at 5 to 10 mg twice daily. Biopsies were taken from tofacitinib-treated patients at baseline and again at 4 and 24 weeks into treatment, and several of those patients also had a later scalp biopsy. immunoSEQ multiplex PCR using 35 Vbeta forward primers and 13 Jbeta reverse primers was used to amplify TCRbeta CDR3 regions. The RNA source kit depended on sample type: the PAXgene miRNA kit for fixed scalp, the miRNeasy kit for PBMCs, and the RNeasy kit for mouse skin. The SALT score, which quantifies the percentage of affected scalp surface area, was used to measure disease severity in treated patients. On the human side, TCRbeta sequencing was run on scalp tissue and on sorted CD4+ and CD8+ peripheral blood T cells from healthy controls and from alopecia areata patients with either patchy or totalis/universalis disease. Scalp clonality was compared among normal scalp (n=4), patchy alopecia areata scalp (n=8), and alopecia totalis/universalis scalp (n=8). Patients received tofacitinib for 6 to 18 months and were then followed off drug for 6 months to check for delayed response and recurrence. High-throughput TCRbeta sequencing was used to examine T cell clonal expansion in alopecia areata in both the C3H/HeJ mouse model and human patients. What the research found in general, with its limitations: Lesional scalp, especially in alopecia totalis/universalis, showed higher clonality and more expanded CD8+ clones than normal scalp, suggesting antigenic drive. Tofacitinib significantly lowered scalp clonality and the number of expanded CD8+ clones among the top 100 scalp clones. Compared with mice, TCR sequences shared between patients were less clear, possibly partly because of HLA diversity across the patient population. Unlike mouse skin, which is dominated by gammadelta T cells, normal human skin has resident alphabeta T cells that are also sequenced, and this complicates analysis of the scalp TCR repertoire. During tofacitinib treatment, many expanded lesional clones stuck around in both scalp and blood, and this persistence may partly explain why relapse happens after treatment is stopped. The treated cohort was small, with a single nonresponder, so links between baseline CD8+ expansion and response need larger studies.

Taken from cysteine to phenylalanine, the CDR3 has 14 residues. The DNA shown is the 42-base CDR3, in frame from base 1. The junction shows trimming of 4 bases on V and 4 bases on J, and the gene matches do not reach 7 bases of it. From a lookup of the germline V gene, CDR1 and CDR2 are SGHRS and YFSETQ. The library was generated by the immunoSEQ multiplex PCR assay. RNA was extracted from all samples and reverse transcribed into cDNA as template for TCR sequencing. SuperScript III was used for first-strand cDNA synthesis, primed with a 2:1 mix of oligo-dT and random hexamers. A synthetic immune receptor repertoire was used to gauge amplification bias, and whatever bias remained was removed computationally. Processing in the source paper ran as follows. Raw reads were preprocessed to remove errors, and CDR3 was defined according to IMGT conventions as the region from the conserved cysteine to phenylalanine. Clonality was computed as 1 minus the Shannon entropy, with the entropy normalized by log2 of the number of productive unique TCRs. Whether each scalp clone was CD4 or CD8 was inferred by checking scalp TCRbeta sequences against the CD4 and CD8 repertoires from sorted blood. TCRdb holds this immuneACCESS table with in-frame rearrangements only. Some clones are missing; in checked studies, unresolved V genes explain under half, and the rest has no known cause. V, J and clone size are those of that table, while D and trimming were read from the DNA. The sample yields about 270,000 clones; roughly 63% were counted once. About 0.88% of the sample is taken by the ten largest.

Worth noting for this clone: Its antigen remains undetermined. The record has no base qualities; no much larger clone is one base away.

The sample's treatment or condition label, decoded: oral pan-JAK inhibitor, 5-10 mg twice daily. Lesional scalp punch biopsies and peripheral blood were collected from alopecia areata patients. PBMCs were separated by density centrifugation and stained for CD3, CD4 and CD8, after which CD4+ and CD8+ T cells were sorted on a FACSAria. The clonotype was recovered from a human donor with alopecia areata. The input for sequencing was CD4+ T cells sorted from blood, taken at approximately week 51, from a patient treated with tofacitinib. The chain links TRBV5-1 with TRBJ1-2; 7 middle bases align to TRBD1. The CDR3 region reads CASSPTGEGYGYTF. Read as DNA, the sequence is TGCGCCAGCAGCCCTACAGGGGAGGGCTATGGCTACACCTTC.